These 18 T cell receptor beta chains came from one sample sequenced in a study of spatial heterogeneity in lung cancer. General observations from the study: How many expanded intratumoral alpha and beta TCRs were present tracked the tumor mutation count, which was a count of nonsynonymous mutations.

No antigen has been identified for these receptors. Time point meaning: sample taken at primary tumor resection. TCRdb reprocessed the 5' RACE reads with MiXCR, giving one entry per CDR3 protein. Altogether about 100,000 distinct CDR3 sequences are present, 3.5% to 5% being singletons, with the ten largest covering roughly 20%. Specimen: lung tumor tissue, collected at surgery. These receptors all stem from a male donor with early-stage non-small cell lung cancer.

This clonotype appeared many times. The chain has TRBV28 and TRBJ2-4; a possible D gene is TRBD2 (5 bases). The CDR3 spans 15 residues. From germline, CDR1 is MDHEN and CDR2 SYDVKM. The germline V and J ends were trimmed by 5 bases and 2 bases, with 13 bases remaining between them. The CDR3 here is CASSSGRLTKNIQYF. The CDR3 DNA sequence: TGTGCCAGCAGTAGCGGACGTTTAACCAAAAACATTCAGTACTTC.

This clonotype was observed many times. The chain couples TRBV12-3 or TRBV12-4 to TRBJ2-1, with D possibly TRBD2 on 5 matching bases. This CDR3 spans 15 amino acids. The V gene lost 8 bases and the J gene lost 0 bases, with 14 bases spanning the gap. The CDR3 sequence is CASGNKLGSYNEQFF. The CDR3 nucleotides are TGTGCCAGCGGTAATAAACTAGGCTCCTACAATGAGCAGTTCTTC.

This clonotype was observed at least ten times. This chain uses TRBV4-1 with TRBJ2-1; D may match TRBD1 or TRBD2 (5 bases each). The germline CDR1 and CDR2 sequences are MGHRA and YSYEKL. This CDR3 contains 21 residues. Trimming cost V 2 bases and J 0 bases, with 26 bases left between them. The CDR3 is CASSQKIIPGPIGSSYNEQFF. The CDR3 coding sequence is TGCGCCAGCAGCCAAAAGATTATCCCGGGACCCATAGGGAGCTCCTACAATGAGCAGTTCTTC.

Many counts were recorded for this clonotype. The chain couples TRBV28 to TRBJ2-3; D gene unclear. Germline V gives CDR1 MDHEN, CDR2 SYDVKM. V was shortened by 4 bases and J by 2 bases, with 19 bases between the two germline ends. The CDR3 extends over 17 amino acids. The CDR3 DNA reads as TGTGCCAGCAGTTATTCGCTAGGCCTCCTTATCACAGATACGCAGTATTTT. It is translated as CASSYSLGLLITDTQYF.

For the CDR3, the DNA is TGCAGCGTTGACGGTAATGGGGGCTCAGGGGGCGAGCAGTACTTC. Translating gives CSVDGNGGSGGEQYF. This rearrangement joins TRBV29-1 to TRBJ2-7; 7 nucleotides agree with TRBD1. The V gene's germline CDR1 is SQVTM and CDR2 ANQGSEA. The CDR3 contains 15 residues. V lost 3 bases and J lost 6; bases outside the gene matches: 14.

With respect to this clonotype: This clone may be a read error of a much larger clone one base away. The chain recombines TRBV20-1 with TRBJ2-2, with D possibly being TRBD1 (5 bases). Germline lookup yields CDR1 DFQATT and CDR2 SNEGSKA (reference sequence). The CDR3 consists of 13 residues. For the CDR3, the DNA is TGCAGTGCGGGCCGAGAGGACACCGTGGAGCTGTTTTTT. It is translated as CSAGREDTVELFF.

The V and J genes are TRBV20-1 and TRBJ2-3; D ambiguous. Germline lookup yields CDR1 DFQATT and CDR2 SNEGSKA (reference sequence). The ends were cut back, 2 bases at V and 0 bases at J, with 3 bases in the middle. This CDR3 comprises 12 residues. The CDR3 sequence is CSARSSTDTQYF. CDR3 sequence (DNA): TGCAGTGCTAGAAGTAGCACAGATACGCAGTATTTT.

This CDR3 reads CATSRDKAYDQPQHF. CDR3 nucleotide sequence: TGTGCCACCAGCAGAGATAAGGCTTATGATCAGCCCCAGCATTTT. The chain links TRBV15 to TRBJ1-5; no firm D call. Trimming pared 0 bases from V and 5 bases from J, leaving 11 bases between. Germline CDR1 reads LNHNV; CDR2 reads YYDKDF (reference sequence). CDR3 size: 15 residues.

This clonotype appeared many times. V is TRBV27 and J is TRBJ1-5, with 7 bases aligning to TRBD1. The CDR3 runs to 14 residues. Per the germline V gene, CDR1 is MNHEY and CDR2 is SMNVEV (reference sequence). The V gene end was trimmed by 6 bases and the J gene end by 6 bases; junction bases not matched to a gene: 8. The CDR3 DNA is TGTGCCAGCAGGCAAGGGGGCTGGGCTCAGCCCCAGCATTTT. It encodes CASRQGGWAQPQHF.

The sample holds a few counts of this clonotype. The chain recombines TRBV29-1 with TRBJ2-1; D gene unclear. Germline CDR1 is SQVTM and CDR2 is ANQGSEA. The CDR3 loop spans 17 amino acids. V was shortened by 8 bases and J by 0 bases, with 23 bases between the two germline ends. CDR3 sequence (DNA): TGCAGCACCCAAGGCCTGGCGGACCAAAGCTCCTACAATGAGCAGTTCTTC. This encodes CSTQGLADQSSYNEQFF.

Ten or more counts support this clonotype. The chain is built from TRBV10-3 and TRBJ1-5, with D unclear. The V gene lost 4 bases and the J gene lost 5 bases, with 9 bases spanning the gap. Germline CDR1 reads ENHRY; CDR2 reads SYGVKD. The CDR3 consists of 13 residues. The CDR3 sequence: CAISGYHDQPQHF. CDR3 sequence (DNA): TGTGCCATCAGTGGTTATCACGATCAGCCCCAGCATTTT.

This CDR3 reads CASSRSGTDLYEQYF. The CDR3 region has the DNA TGCGCCAGCAGTAGGTCCGGGACTGACCTCTACGAGCAGTACTTC. The J gene is TRBJ2-7, the V gene TRBV5-1; weak D call: TRBD2 (6 bases). V was trimmed by 5 bases and J by 3 bases, leaving 18 bases between them. The CDR3 totals 15 residues. Germline lookup yields CDR1 SGHRS and CDR2 YFSETQ.

V and J are TRBV7-2 and TRBJ2-2; unclear D gene. The germline CDR1 and CDR2 sequences are SGHTA and FQGNSA. Trimming removed 5 bases at V and 1 base at J, with 11 bases between. This CDR3 region has 15 residues. CDR3 in amino acids: CASSLAKWNTGELFF. Here the CDR3 DNA reads TGTGCCAGCAGCCTCGCGAAGTGGAACACCGGGGAGCTGTTTTTT. Variable domain in full (rest from reference TRBV7-2 and TRBJ2-2): GAGVSQSPSNKVTEKGKDVELRCDPISGHTALYWYRQSLGQGLEFLIYFQGNSAPDKSGLPSDRFSAERTGGSVSTLTIQRTQQEDSAVYLCASSLAKWNTGELFFGEGSRLTVL.

The V gene is TRBV18, the J gene TRBJ2-1; the match to TRBD1 covers 8 bases. V dropped 2 bases and J dropped 8; count of bases not matched to a gene: 17. Germline CDR1 and CDR2: KGHSH and LQKENI. The CDR3 runs 18 residues. The CDR3 DNA sequence: TGTGCCAGCTCACCAACCCTCGGACAGGGTAATATCGAGGATGAGCAGTTCTTC. Translating gives CASSPTLGQGNIEDEQFF.

Many counts were recorded for this clonotype. The V and J genes are TRBV27 and TRBJ2-1, with D possibly matching TRBD1 (6 bases). The CDR3 consists of 15 residues. The germline V gene has CDR1 MNHEY and CDR2 SMNVEV (reference sequence). V was cut by 2 bases and J by 5 bases, with 13 bases left in between. CDR3 nucleotides: TGTGCCAGCAGTTTAGGCAGGGGCGTCCACAATGAGCAGTTCTTC. This translates into CASSLGRGVHNEQFF.

This clonotype came up many times. This rearrangement joins TRBV11-2 to TRBJ2-6; 7 bases are shared with TRBD2. Germline lookup yields CDR1 SGHAT and CDR2 FQNNGV. The CDR3 sequence is 17 residues long. V was pared by 5 bases and J by 3 bases, with 10 bases of the junction left unmatched. CDR3 in DNA: TGTGCCAGCAGCCGTCCTGGGAGGGCCTTTGGGGCCAACGTCCTGACTTTC. Protein: CASSRPGRAFGANVLTF.

This clonotype was seen ten or more times. The rearrangement uses TRBV12-3 or TRBV12-4 and TRBJ2-1, with TRBD1 matching 7 bases. The length of the CDR3 is 13 residues. V lost 6 bases, J lost 7 bases, and 6 bases stayed unmatched. The CDR3 DNA is TGTGCCAGCAGCTACAGGGGCCGGAATGAGCAGTTCTTC. It codes for CASSYRGRNEQFF.

In its sample, this clonotype was seen many times. The rearrangement joins TRBV6-5 to TRBJ2-3; possibly TRBD1 for D (6 bases). This CDR3 has 15 residues. The germline CDR1 and CDR2 sequences are MNHEY and SVGAGI. Deletions cut 0 bases from V and 8 bases from J, with 15 bases between. This chain's CDR3 is CASSYSAGEFLTQYF. CDR3 sequence (DNA): TGTGCCAGCAGTTACTCTGCAGGGGAGTTTCTTACGCAGTATTTT.